Following are 27 T cell receptor beta chains from one sample sequenced in a study of blood T cell repertoires in COVID-19. The assay was immunoSEQ multiplex PCR, and TCRdb's table has in-frame clones only and misses some. The table includes some 150,000 clones, roughly 85% detected once. Sequenced sample: peripheral blood. These receptors were taken from a human donor with acute or convalescent COVID-19. The donor label of this sample is uncertain.

This chain uses TRBV9 with TRBJ1-2; D call uncertain. The CDR3 is 14 amino acids. Trimming removed 3 bases from V and 3 bases from J, with 12 bases in between. Germline CDR1 SGDLS, CDR2 YYNGEE. The CDR3 is CASSEAGRDYGYTF. Here the CDR3 DNA reads TGTGCCAGCAGCGAGGCCGGGAGGGACTATGGCTACACCTTC.

The rearrangement joins TRBV7-6 to TRBJ2-3; 9 bases match TRBD1. Germline V gene data show CDR1 as SGHVS and CDR2 as FNYEAQ. CDR3 length equals 18 residues. Trimming removed 1 base from V and 8 bases from J; junction bases left unmatched: 16. CDR3 residues: CASSLDAPVTGGVGTQYF. The DNA for the CDR3 is TGTGCCAGCAGCTTAGACGCGCCTGTGACAGGGGGTGTGGGTACGCAGTATTTT.

This chain uses TRBV7-9 with TRBJ2-5; maybe TRBD1 (6 bases). The CDR3 length is 12 residues. Germline V gene sequence: CDR1 SEHNR, CDR2 FQNEAQ (reference sequence). Trimming left V 3 bases short and J 4 bases short, with 6 bases between. CDR3: CASSFRGETQYF. The CDR3 nucleotides are TGTGCCAGCAGCTTCAGGGGAGAGACCCAGTACTTC.

In the case of this clone: The same CDR3 arises from other DNA sequences in this sample as well. The CDR3 bases are TGTGCCAGTAGTATCGGGACAGATACGCAGTATTTT. Encoded protein: CASSIGTDTQYF. The chain couples TRBV19 to TRBJ2-3; unclear D gene. The CDR3 extends over 12 amino acids. The ends were cut back, 3 bases at V and 3 bases at J, with 4 bases in the middle. CDR1 LNHDA and CDR2 SQIVND come from the germline V gene (reference sequence).

The rearrangement links TRBV18 to TRBJ2-7; 8 bases agree with TRBD2. From germline, CDR1 is KGHSH and CDR2 LQKENI. This CDR3 region has 14 residues. With 5 bases clipped from V and 0 bases from J, the junction kept 3 bases outside the gene matches. The CDR3 loop is CASSDGTSSYEQYV. The CDR3 DNA reads TGTGCCAGCTCAGACGGGACTAGCTCCTACGAGCAGTACGTC.

The chain has TRBV5-1 and TRBJ2-7; 8 bases agree with TRBD1. Germline CDR1 SGHRS, CDR2 YFSETQ. After removal of 1 base from V and 0 bases from J, the junction contained 9 bases not matched to a gene. The CDR3 has 17 residues. CDR3 nucleotides: TGCGCCAGCAGCTTGCGTGTGACAGGGGACGGCTCCTACGAGCAGTACTTC. Protein product: CASSLRVTGDGSYEQYF. The complete variable domain, with remaining parts taken from reference TRBV5-1 and TRBJ2-7, reads KAGVTQTPRYLIKTRGQQVTLSCSPISGHRSVSWYQQTPGQGLQFLFEYFSETQRNKGNFPGRFSGRQFSNSRSEMNVSTLELGDSALYLCASSLRVTGDGSYEQYFGPGTRLTVT.

This sequence joins TRBV18 and TRBJ1-6; a possible D gene is TRBD1 (5 bases). Deletions cut 2 bases from V and 8 bases from J, with 16 bases between. The V gene's germline CDR1 is KGHSH and CDR2 LQKENI. This CDR3 comprises 16 residues. The CDR3 DNA reads as TGTGCCAGCTCACCAGGGCAGGGCGTATGGGATTCACCCCTCCACTTT. It encodes CASSPGQGVWDSPLHF.

This clone has a single count. The chain combines TRBV19 with TRBJ1-1, with D unclear. V was trimmed by 3 bases and J by 1 base, leaving 6 bases between them. Germline loops: CDR1 LNHDA, CDR2 SQIVND (reference sequence). CDR3 size: 13 residues. The CDR3 here is CASSMNRNTEAFF. The CDR3 coding sequence is TGTGCCAGTAGTATGAACAGGAACACTGAAGCTTTCTTT. The full variable domain, rest sourced from reference TRBV19 and TRBJ1-1, is DGGITQSPKYLFRKEGQNVTLSCEQNLNHDAMYWYRQDPGQGLRLIYYSQIVNDFQKGDIAEGYSVSREKKESFPLTVTSAQKNPTAFYLCASSMNRNTEAFFGQGTRLTVV.

The J gene is TRBJ2-3, the V gene TRBV29-1; 10 positions match TRBD1. The CDR3 spans 15 residues. Per the germline V gene, CDR1 is SQVTM and CDR2 is ANQGSEA. The ends lost 3 bases at V and 2 bases at J; junction bases unmatched: 5. The CDR3 coding sequence is TGCAGCGTTGATGGACAGGGGGGATTCACAGATACGCAGTATTTT. Amino acids: CSVDGQGGFTDTQYF.

The chain is built from TRBV10-3 and TRBJ1-5; D may be TRBD1 (5 bases). Germline assignment: CDR1 ENHRY and CDR2 SYGVKD. This CDR3 has 14 residues. Trimming pared 3 bases from V and 5 bases from J, leaving 11 bases between. The CDR3 loop is CAISEDRSYQPQHF. DNA of the CDR3: TGTGCCATCAGTGAAGACAGATCCTATCAGCCCCAGCATTTT.

The chain joins TRBV19 to TRBJ2-1; TRBD2 aligns across 8 bases. V dropped 7 bases and J dropped 1; count of bases not matched to a gene: 6. Germline assignment: CDR1 LNHDA and CDR2 SQIVND (reference sequence). CDR3 length: 15 residues. This CDR3 reads CASTDGRGSYNEQFF. CDR3 DNA: TGTGCCAGTACCGACGGGAGGGGATCCTACAATGAGCAGTTCTTC.

The chain recombines TRBV30 with TRBJ2-3, with unresolved D. CDR1 and CDR2 (germline): GTSNPN, SVGIG (reference sequence). V shed 2 bases and J shed 2 bases, with 26 bases lying between them. The CDR3 totals 19 residues. Written as DNA, the CDR3 is TGTGCCTGGAGTAATTCACAAACCCATTCCTTCTCCTTCACAGATACGCAGTATTTT. Residues: CAWSNSQTHSFSFTDTQYF.

CDR3 DNA: TGTGCCAGCAGCTCCACCGCCTCTCTAGACTACGAGCAGTACGTC. It encodes CASSSTASLDYEQYV. The chain is built from TRBV5-6 and TRBJ2-7; D uncertain. The CDR3 spans 15 residues. CDR1 and CDR2 (germline): SGHDT, YYEEEE. The V and J ends lost 3 bases and 3 bases respectively, with 16 bases between them.

The chain joins TRBV2 to TRBJ2-7, with TRBD1 matching over 9 bases. V lost 8 bases and J lost 7; bases outside the gene matches: 3. Germline lookup yields CDR1 SNHLY and CDR2 FYNNEI. CDR3 length equals 11 residues. The DNA of the CDR3 is TGTGCCAGCGGGACAGGGAAAGAGCAGTACGTC. Protein product: CASGTGKEQYV.

V is TRBV5-8 and J is TRBJ1-4; unclear D gene. CDR1 is SGHTS and CDR2 is YDEGEE in the germline V gene. Trimming pared 6 bases from V and 7 bases from J, leaving 16 bases between. The CDR3 spans 14 residues. DNA of the CDR3: TGTGCCAGCACCTCCGTAGGTCCGGGTGAAAAACTGTTTTTT. Its protein is CASTSVGPGEKLFF.

There are a few counts of this clone. V and J are TRBV6-5 and TRBJ1-4, with a tentative D call TRBD1 (6 bases). V was pared by 6 bases and J by 15 bases, with 23 bases between. Germline CDR1 reads MNHEY; CDR2 reads SVGAGI. The CDR3 is 14 residues long. The CDR3 loop is CASRPYISQGGMFF. CDR3 DNA sequence: TGTGCCAGCAGGCCCTACATTTCACAGGGCGGAATGTTTTTT.

The chain uses TRBV27 and TRBJ1-1; possibly TRBD1 for D (5 bases). This CDR3 has 15 residues. Germline lookup yields CDR1 MNHEY and CDR2 SMNVEV (reference sequence). V dropped 1 base and J dropped 2 bases, with 11 bases sitting between them. The CDR3 here is CASSLFGGYNTEAFF. As DNA, the CDR3 is TGTGCCAGCAGTTTATTTGGGGGGTACAACACTGAAGCTTTCTTT.

This clone showed up just once. V usage is TRBV16 and J usage is TRBJ2-5, with a possible D match to TRBD2 (5 bases). Germline lookup yields CDR1 KGHSY and CDR2 FQNENV. This CDR3 contains 14 residues. Deletions cut 2 bases from V and 5 bases from J, with 12 bases between. The DNA for the CDR3 is TGTGCCAGCAGCCAAAATTATGGCGGGGAGACCCAGTACTTC. The encoded protein is CASSQNYGGETQYF.

The rearrangement joins TRBV19 to TRBJ2-2; 7 bases match TRBD1. Unmatched junction bases numbered 1, after V lost 9 bases and J lost 6 bases. Germline values: CDR1 LNHDA, CDR2 SQIVND (reference sequence). The CDR3 covers 11 residues. CDR3 sequence (DNA): TGTGCCAGCCAGGGGGCCGGGGAGCTGTTTTTT. It codes for CASQGAGELFF.

This clone showed up just once. This chain joins TRBV3-1 (or the pseudogene TRBV3-2) and TRBJ2-5, with 8 nucleotides matching TRBD1. V gave up 4 bases and J gave up 4 bases; unmatched junction bases: 11. Looked up from germline, CDR1 is LGHDT and CDR2 is YNNKEL (reference sequence). The CDR3 has 16 residues. The CDR3 nucleotides read TGTGCCAGCAGCCCGTGGTCAGGGGGCGCATCAGAGACCCAGTACTTC. Translation: CASSPWSGGASETQYF.

This rearrangement joins TRBV5-1 to TRBJ2-2, with D hard to call. Germline CDR1 reads SGHRS; CDR2 reads YFSETQ. V lost 2 bases, J lost 1 base, and 12 bases lay in between. The CDR3 runs 16 residues. The CDR3 DNA reads TGCGCCAGCAGCTTTCCCGCAGGCCTGAACACCGGGGAGCTGTTTTTT. Its translation is CASSFPAGLNTGELFF.

The J gene is TRBJ2-5, the V gene TRBV2; perhaps TRBD1 as D (6 bases). This CDR3 spans 14 amino acids. Looked up from germline, CDR1 is SNHLY and CDR2 is FYNNEI. V was cut by 6 bases and J by 1 base, with 12 bases left in between. CDR3 sequence: CASRDRTFQETQYF. In nucleotides, the CDR3 is TGTGCCAGCAGGGACAGAACCTTCCAAGAGACCCAGTACTTC.

The rearrangement joins TRBV11-2 to TRBJ1-1; TRBD1 might be the D (6 bases). Trimming removed 4 bases from V and 2 bases from J, with 17 bases in between. The germline gives CDR1 SGHAT, CDR2 FQNNGV. This CDR3 spans 16 amino acids. The CDR3 loop reads CASSSVVQGPNTEAFF. The CDR3, as DNA: TGTGCCAGCAGCTCGGTTGTACAGGGACCTAACACTGAAGCTTTCTTT.

This clone was observed a few times. The J gene is TRBJ1-5, the V gene TRBV19; D is perhaps TRBD1 (6 bases). The CDR3 runs to 13 residues. Germline CDR1 reads LNHDA; CDR2 reads SQIVND (reference sequence). V shed 6 bases and J shed 4 bases, with 10 bases lying between them. The CDR3 sequence: CASRPTGNQPQHF. The CDR3 bases are TGTGCCAGTAGACCGACAGGAAATCAGCCCCAGCATTTT.

The chain carries TRBV11-1 and TRBJ1-2, with a tentative D call TRBD1 (6 bases). Trimming pared 1 base from V and 8 bases from J, leaving 17 bases between. Germline assignment: CDR1 SGHAT and CDR2 FQDESV (reference sequence). CDR3 size: 15 residues. For the CDR3, the DNA is TGTGCCAGCAGCTTAGATTCGTGGGACATCGGGGGCTACACCTTC. It codes for CASSLDSWDIGGYTF.

This chain links TRBV3-1 (or the pseudogene TRBV3-2) with TRBJ2-2; D possibly corresponds to TRBD1 (5 bases). The CDR3 is 16 residues long. Germline CDR1 LGHDT, CDR2 YNNKEL (reference sequence). Trimming shortened V by 2 bases and J by 5 bases, and 15 bases separated the two germline ends. CDR3 in DNA: TGTGCCAGCAGCCAATTTAGCCAGGGTGGGACCGGGGAGCTGTTTTTT. Protein product: CASSQFSQGGTGELFF.

The CDR3 is CASSDGLDSLGQGQETQYF. The CDR3 DNA is TGTGCCAGCAGCGACGGACTCGACTCTTTAGGACAGGGACAAGAGACCCAGTACTTC. The rearrangement joins TRBV27 to TRBJ2-5, with 8 bases identical to TRBD1. The CDR3 runs to 19 residues. Germline CDR1 MNHEY, CDR2 SMNVEV (reference sequence). After removal of 6 bases from V and 2 bases from J, the junction contained 20 bases not matched to a gene.